The rows below give T cell receptor beta chains drawn from one sample of a study of OX40 agonist ivuxolimab in advanced cancers. Produced via immunoSEQ multiplex PCR; TCRdb's table is partial and in-frame only. The sample comprises 70,000 to 90,000 clones, about 87% of which are singletons, and about 7.3% rests with the top ten. The sample here was CD4+ or CD8+ T cells sorted from blood, taken in a trial of the OX40 agonist ivuxolimab. These receptors originate from an adult with an advanced solid tumor such as melanoma, head and neck, liver or kidney cancer. The CDR3 runs from the conserved cysteine through the conserved F or W. The order of the fields is J gene, D gene, V gene, clone size, CDR3 DNA, CDR3 protein. A D gene is named only where the DNA matches it firmly. Rows give clone size only sometimes, using once, few, many, or a class for an expanded clone.

J gene: TRBJ2-3; D gene: TRBD1; V gene: TRBV9; clone size: .; CDR3 DNA: TGTGCCAGCAACGAGGGACAGCCCACAGATACGCAGTATTTT; CDR3 protein: CASNEGQPTDTQYF
J gene: TRBJ2-7; D gene: .; V gene: TRBV7-9; clone size: few; CDR3 DNA: TGTGCCAGCAGCTTAGGGACACACTACGAGCAGTACTTC; CDR3 protein: CASSLGTHYEQYF
J gene: TRBJ2-1; D gene: .; V gene: TRBV28; clone size: few; CDR3 DNA: TGTGCCAGCAGTTTCCGCCTGGGTGAGCAGTTCTTC; CDR3 protein: CASSFRLGEQFF
J gene: TRBJ1-1; D gene: .; V gene: TRBV4-2; clone size: once; CDR3 DNA: TGTGCCAGCAGCCCAGGGGACGGAGTGAACACTGAAGCTTTCTTT; CDR3 protein: CASSPGDGVNTEAFF
J gene: TRBJ1-5; D gene: .; V gene: TRBV11-2; clone size: .; CDR3 DNA: TGCGCCAGCAGCCGGGACAAAAATCAGCCCCAGCATTTT; CDR3 protein: CASSRDKNQPQHF
J gene: TRBJ1-1; D gene: .; V gene: TRBV29-1; clone size: .; CDR3 DNA: TGCAGCGTTGAAAAGGGGAAGACTGAAGCTTTCTTT; CDR3 protein: CSVEKGKTEAFF
J gene: TRBJ2-7; D gene: TRBD1; V gene: TRBV5-1; clone size: .; CDR3 DNA: TGCGCCAGCAGCTTGGGGGACAGGGTCCACGAGCAGTACTTC; CDR3 protein: CASSLGDRVHEQYF
J gene: TRBJ1-1; D gene: TRBD1; V gene: TRBV7-9; clone size: .; CDR3 DNA: TGTGCCAGCAGTTCACAGGGGACCATGAACACTGAAGCTTTCTTT; CDR3 protein: CASSSQGTMNTEAFF
J gene: TRBJ2-5; D gene: TRBD1; V gene: TRBV6-1; clone size: .; CDR3 DNA: TGTGCCAGCGCCGGGACAGCGTACCAAGAGACCCAGTACTTC; CDR3 protein: CASAGTAYQETQYF
J gene: TRBJ1-5; D gene: TRBD1; V gene: TRBV7-6; clone size: .; CDR3 DNA: TGTGCCAGCAGCTTATTCCCAGGGGGCGACAATCAGCCCCAGCATTTT; CDR3 protein: CASSLFPGGDNQPQHF
J gene: TRBJ1-1; D gene: .; V gene: TRBV12-5; clone size: .; CDR3 DNA: TGTGCTAGTGGCCAGGGTTCGTGGGCTTTCTTT; CDR3 protein: CASGQGSWAFF
J gene: TRBJ1-4; D gene: .; V gene: TRBV9; clone size: .; CDR3 DNA: TGTGCCAGCAGCGGCTCGTTCGGGGCAGGGAGGGAAAAACTGTTTTTT; CDR3 protein: CASSGSFGAGREKLFF
J gene: TRBJ2-5; D gene: .; V gene: TRBV5-1; clone size: .; CDR3 DNA: TGCGCCAGCACCACCGGACCTGGGGAGACCCAGTACTTC; CDR3 protein: CASTTGPGETQYF
J gene: TRBJ2-7; D gene: .; V gene: TRBV2; clone size: once; CDR3 DNA: TGTGCCAGCGGTCCCGTCTCCTACGAGCAGTACTTC; CDR3 protein: CASGPVSYEQYF
J gene: TRBJ2-1; D gene: TRBD2; V gene: TRBV5-5; clone size: .; CDR3 DNA: TGTGCCAGCAGCCAGACTAGCGGGAGTAGGGGTGAGCAGTTCTTC; CDR3 protein: CASSQTSGSRGEQFF
J gene: TRBJ2-1; D gene: .; V gene: TRBV9; clone size: .; CDR3 DNA: TGTGCCAGCAGCCCCAGTGGGCCGAATGAGCAGTTCTTC; CDR3 protein: CASSPSGPNEQFF
J gene: TRBJ2-3; D gene: TRBD2; V gene: TRBV15; clone size: .; CDR3 DNA: TGTGCCACCAGCAGAGACCTCAACGGGGGGGATACGCAGTATTTT; CDR3 protein: CATSRDLNGGDTQYF
J gene: TRBJ1-2; D gene: TRBD1; V gene: TRBV5-6; clone size: .; CDR3 DNA: TGTGCCAGCAGCTTGGCCTACTTCGCCCCCCCGGGACAGGGGGGCTACACCTTC; CDR3 protein: CASSLAYFAPPGQGGYTF
J gene: TRBJ1-6; D gene: TRBD1; V gene: TRBV28; clone size: .; CDR3 DNA: TGTGCCAGCAGCTGGGGACAGGGGGCCCCACCCCTCCACTTT; CDR3 protein: CASSWGQGAPPLHF
J gene: TRBJ1-1; D gene: .; V gene: TRBV27; clone size: .; CDR3 DNA: TGTGCCAGCAGTAGCCACGGGCTGGACACTGAAGCTTTCTTT; CDR3 protein: CASSSHGLDTEAFF
J gene: TRBJ1-1; D gene: .; V gene: TRBV29-1; clone size: few; CDR3 DNA: TGCAGCGCCAAGGGGACCGCAGAGCGCACTGAAGCTTTCTTT; CDR3 protein: CSAKGTAERTEAFF
J gene: TRBJ2-7; D gene: TRBD1; V gene: TRBV5-1; clone size: once; CDR3 DNA: TGCGCCAGCAGCCTCGGGACAGGCTACGATGAGCAGTACTTC; CDR3 protein: CASSLGTGYDEQYF
J gene: TRBJ2-7; D gene: .; V gene: TRBV12-5; clone size: .; CDR3 DNA: TGTGCTAGTGGTTTGGGACAGGTGGGCTCCTACGAGCAGTACTTC; CDR3 protein: CASGLGQVGSYEQYF
J gene: TRBJ2-5; D gene: TRBD1; V gene: TRBV7-2; clone size: .; CDR3 DNA: TGTGCCAGCAGCCCGGGACAGAGAGGGGAAGAGACCCAGTACTTC; CDR3 protein: CASSPGQRGEETQYF
J gene: TRBJ1-1; D gene: TRBD1; V gene: TRBV6-5; clone size: .; CDR3 DNA: TGTGCCAGCAGAGGGACAGGGACCGGCAGCACTGAAGCTTTCTTT; CDR3 protein: CASRGTGTGSTEAFF
J gene: TRBJ1-1; D gene: .; V gene: TRBV2; clone size: .; CDR3 DNA: TGTGCCAGCAGCGGGGGGGGGAACACTGAAGCTTTCTTT; CDR3 protein: CASSGGGNTEAFF
J gene: TRBJ2-5; D gene: .; V gene: TRBV7-2; clone size: .; CDR3 DNA: TGTGCCAGCAGCTTAGCGGCCAGGGAGACCCAGTACTTC; CDR3 protein: CASSLAARETQYF
J gene: TRBJ1-2; D gene: TRBD1; V gene: TRBV5-1; clone size: .; CDR3 DNA: TGCGCCAGCAGGGTAGGGGGCGACGGTACTAACTATGGCTACACCTTC; CDR3 protein: CASRVGGDGTNYGYTF
J gene: TRBJ1-6; D gene: .; V gene: TRBV27; clone size: .; CDR3 DNA: TGTGCCAGCAGTTTTCGGGCTACCAATTCACCCCTCCACTTT; CDR3 protein: CASSFRATNSPLHF
J gene: TRBJ2-3; D gene: TRBD2; V gene: TRBV5-1; clone size: once; CDR3 DNA: TGCGCCAGCAGCGAGAGACTAGCGGGGGACACAGATACGCAGTATTTT; CDR3 protein: CASSERLAGDTDTQYF
J gene: TRBJ1-3; D gene: .; V gene: TRBV18; clone size: .; CDR3 DNA: TGTGCCAGCTCACCTTCAGGAGTCTCTGGAAACACCATATATTTT; CDR3 protein: CASSPSGVSGNTIYF
J gene: TRBJ2-1; D gene: TRBD2; V gene: TRBV11-2; clone size: .; CDR3 DNA: TGTGCCAGCAGCTCGGTAAGCGGGAGGAATGAGCAGTTCTTC; CDR3 protein: CASSSVSGRNEQFF
J gene: TRBJ2-7; D gene: .; V gene: TRBV11-2; clone size: .; CDR3 DNA: TGTGCCAGCAGCTTAGATCGGCGCTGGGGCTCATTATACGAGCAGTACTTC; CDR3 protein: CASSLDRRWGSLYEQYF
J gene: TRBJ1-1; D gene: TRBD1; V gene: TRBV9; clone size: .; CDR3 DNA: TGTGCCAGCAGCGTAGTGGCAGGGGGCGGGGAAGCTTTCTTT; CDR3 protein: CASSVVAGGGEAFF
J gene: TRBJ1-4; D gene: .; V gene: TRBV6-5; clone size: once; CDR3 DNA: TGTGCCAGCAGTGGCGGAGTTGCAACTAATGAAAAACTGTTTTTT; CDR3 protein: CASSGGVATNEKLFF
J gene: TRBJ2-1; D gene: TRBD2; V gene: TRBV28; clone size: .; CDR3 DNA: TGTGCCAGCAGCCTGGGAGGGAATGCCTACAATGAGCAGTTCTTC; CDR3 protein: CASSLGGNAYNEQFF
J gene: TRBJ1-5; D gene: .; V gene: TRBV11-3; clone size: .; CDR3 DNA: TGTGCCAGCAGCCGTCCACACGAACCCCAGCATTTT; CDR3 protein: CASSRPHEPQHF
J gene: TRBJ2-3; D gene: .; V gene: TRBV7-3; clone size: .; CDR3 DNA: TGTGCCAGCAGCTTAGGGAGTACAGATACGCAGTATTTT; CDR3 protein: CASSLGSTDTQYF
J gene: TRBJ1-5; D gene: TRBD1; V gene: TRBV29-1; clone size: once; CDR3 DNA: TGCAGCGTCAGGGGGCACAATCAGCCCCAGCATTTT; CDR3 protein: CSVRGHNQPQHF
J gene: TRBJ2-1; D gene: .; V gene: TRBV5-5; clone size: .; CDR3 DNA: TGTGCCAGCAGCACTTACAATGAGCAGTTCTTC; CDR3 protein: CASSTYNEQFF
J gene: TRBJ1-2; D gene: .; V gene: TRBV29-1; clone size: .; CDR3 DNA: TGCAGCGTTGTAGCAGGGGCGATCTATGGCTACACCTTC; CDR3 protein: CSVVAGAIYGYTF
J gene: TRBJ2-7; D gene: TRBD1; V gene: TRBV29-1; clone size: .; CDR3 DNA: TGCAGCGTTGATATCGGGACAGGGGTCTCCTACGAGCAGTACTTC; CDR3 protein: CSVDIGTGVSYEQYF
J gene: TRBJ2-1; D gene: TRBD2; V gene: TRBV28; clone size: .; CDR3 DNA: TGTGCCAGCAGTTCGCGGGGAGGGCCCCCGAGCTCCTACAATGAGCAGTTCTTC; CDR3 protein: CASSSRGGPPSSYNEQFF
J gene: TRBJ2-3; D gene: TRBD2; V gene: TRBV5-4; clone size: .; CDR3 DNA: TGTGCCAGCAACACTCCGACTAGCGGGAGCACAGATACGCAGTATTTT; CDR3 protein: CASNTPTSGSTDTQYF
J gene: TRBJ1-1; D gene: .; V gene: TRBV11-3; clone size: .; CDR3 DNA: TGTGCCAGCAGCGTGACAGTGAACACTGAAGCTTTCTTT; CDR3 protein: CASSVTVNTEAFF
J gene: TRBJ2-6; D gene: .; V gene: TRBV10-3; clone size: .; CDR3 DNA: TGTGCCATCAGTGACCAGAACCCTCTCTCTGGGGCCAACGTCCTGACTTTC; CDR3 protein: CAISDQNPLSGANVLTF
J gene: TRBJ1-2; D gene: .; V gene: TRBV27; clone size: .; CDR3 DNA: TGTGCCAGCAGTTTATCATTACCTCCCGTCCTCTATGGCTACACCTTC; CDR3 protein: CASSLSLPPVLYGYTF
J gene: TRBJ1-3; D gene: .; V gene: TRBV4-2; clone size: .; CDR3 DNA: TGTGCCAGCAGCCTCAAGGGAGGGGAGTCAAACACCATATATTTT; CDR3 protein: CASSLKGGESNTIYF
J gene: TRBJ2-3; D gene: TRBD1; V gene: TRBV29-1; clone size: .; CDR3 DNA: TGCAGCGTGGGACAGGGCGGAGATACGCAGTATTTT; CDR3 protein: CSVGQGGDTQYF
J gene: TRBJ2-1; D gene: TRBD2; V gene: TRBV2; clone size: .; CDR3 DNA: TGTGCCAGCAGCCCCTCGGGAGGTTACAATGAGCAGTTCTTC; CDR3 protein: CASSPSGGYNEQFF
J gene: TRBJ2-7; D gene: .; V gene: TRBV11-3; clone size: .; CDR3 DNA: TGTGCCAGCAGCTTAGGACACAGTAGCTACGAGCAGTACTTC; CDR3 protein: CASSLGHSSYEQYF
J gene: TRBJ2-3; D gene: TRBD1; V gene: TRBV5-4; clone size: once; CDR3 DNA: TGTGCCAGCAGCTTTACAGGGGGAACAGATACGCAGTATTTT; CDR3 protein: CASSFTGGTDTQYF
J gene: TRBJ1-1; D gene: .; V gene: TRBV7-9; clone size: .; CDR3 DNA: TGTGCCAGCAGCTTAGGTGGGCCCGAGTCTTTCTTT; CDR3 protein: CASSLGGPESFF
J gene: TRBJ1-5; D gene: .; V gene: TRBV27; clone size: .; CDR3 DNA: TGTGCCAGCAGCCGTCGGGCCAGCGATAGCAATCAGCCCCAGCATTTT; CDR3 protein: CASSRRASDSNQPQHF